This T cell receptor (beta chain) was captured in a study of blood T cell repertoires in COVID-19. At the level of the study: Whether acute or convalescent, the COVID-19 samples came from the United States, Italy and Spain. The analysed material was cDNA or gDNA that came from T cells, B-cell-depleted T cells, or PBMCs.

Authors' methods: How many nucleated cells were present was estimated from reference gene primer amplification. TCRdb's table, derived via immunoSEQ multiplex PCR, lists solely in-frame clones and lacks some. The D gene and trimming were derived from the DNA, and the V and J assignments and clone size from that table. The sample has around 180,000 clones, roughly nine tenths seen once; the top ten hold 20% to 30%. The germline V and J ends were trimmed by 4 bases and 5 bases, with 9 bases remaining between them. Germline CDR1 and CDR2: LGHDT and YNNKEL (reference sequence). The CDR3 is made up of 13 amino acids.

This clonotype originated in a man between 60 and 70 years old with acute or convalescent COVID-19. The V call is TRBV3-1 (or the pseudogene TRBV3-2), the J call TRBJ1-3; the D is unclear. Sequencing was performed on peripheral blood. The CDR3 DNA follows: TGTGCCAGCAGCCCGGACTCGAGAAACACCATATATTTT. Its translation is CASSPDSRNTIYF.